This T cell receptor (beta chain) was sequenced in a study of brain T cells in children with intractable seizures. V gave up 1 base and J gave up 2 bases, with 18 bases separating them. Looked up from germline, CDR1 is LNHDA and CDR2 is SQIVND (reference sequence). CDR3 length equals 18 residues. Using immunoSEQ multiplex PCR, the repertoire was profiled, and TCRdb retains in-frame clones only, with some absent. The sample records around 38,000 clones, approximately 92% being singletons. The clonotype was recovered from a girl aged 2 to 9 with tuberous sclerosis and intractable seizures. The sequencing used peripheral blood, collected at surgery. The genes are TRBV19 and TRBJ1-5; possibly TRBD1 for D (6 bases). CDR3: CASSIGAGDRIGNQPQHF. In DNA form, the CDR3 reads TGTGCCAGTAGTATAGGGGCAGGGGATCGGATAGGCAATCAGCCCCAGCATTTT.